The 25 T cell receptor beta chains presented below share a single source sample, sequenced in a study of OX40 agonist ivuxolimab in advanced cancers. Assay used: immunoSEQ multiplex PCR; TCRdb lists only in-frame clones, some missing. The top ten hold about an eighth of the sample, which has tens of thousands of clones, approximately 84% seen once. The material sequenced was CD4+ or CD8+ T cells sorted from blood, taken in a trial of the OX40 agonist ivuxolimab. All receptors derive from an adult with an advanced solid tumor such as melanoma, head and neck, liver or kidney cancer.

J is TRBJ2-5 and V is TRBV4-1; 12 bases agree with TRBD2. V lost 4 bases to trimming and J lost 1 base; unmatched junction nucleotides: 7. This CDR3 region has 17 residues. Germline V gene data show CDR1 as MGHRA and CDR2 as YSYEKL. The CDR3 loop is CASSRGGTSGFQETQYF. As DNA, the CDR3 is TGCGCCAGCAGCCGGGGGGGGACTAGCGGGTTCCAAGAGACCCAGTACTTC.

This chain joins TRBV30 and TRBJ1-5, with D perhaps TRBD1 (6 bases). The CDR3 consists of 14 residues. V lost 4 bases and J lost 7, with 17 bases in between. Germline CDR1 is GTSNPN and CDR2 is SVGIG (reference sequence). The CDR3 is CAWKSTGWGQPQHF. The CDR3 nucleotides are TGTGCCTGGAAATCGACAGGCTGGGGACAGCCCCAGCATTTT.

Regarding this clone: In the same sample, other DNA sequences code for this CDR3. The rearrangement links TRBV28 to TRBJ1-2, with D unresolved. The germline CDR1 and CDR2 sequences are MDHEN and SYDVKM. V shed 3 bases and J shed 2 bases, with 7 bases lying between them. The CDR3 sequence is 13 residues long. CDR3 amino acids: CASSLGGNYGYTF. The CDR3 DNA is TGTGCCAGCAGTTTGGGCGGGAACTATGGCTACACCTTC.

The gene calls are TRBV6-4 and TRBJ2-1; 9 bases agree with TRBD2. The V segment lost 6 bases and the J segment 7 bases; nucleotides outside the gene matches: 13. The CDR3 totals 16 residues. CDR1 is MRHNA, CDR2 SNTAGT, per germline. CDR3: CASSPRGSGRLNEQFF. The DNA of the CDR3 is TGTGCCAGCAGCCCCCGGGGGAGCGGGAGGTTGAATGAGCAGTTCTTC.

To note about this clone: One end of the junction fails to match germline, which may point to a read error. CDR3 DNA: TGTGCCAGCAACTTGGCCAAGGGATCGGGAAACACCATATATTTT. It yields the protein CASNLAKGSGNTIYF. The rearrangement joins TRBV5-4 to TRBJ1-3; no clear D. Germline values: CDR1 SGHNT, CDR2 YYREEE (reference sequence). The CDR3 has 15 residues.

This chain joins TRBV4-1 and TRBJ2-1; TRBD2 aligns across 15 bases. Germline assignment: CDR1 MGHRA and CDR2 YSYEKL. This CDR3 contains 15 residues. Trimming at V came to 4 bases and at J to 7 bases, leaving 2 bases not matched to a gene. This CDR3 is CASSLGLAGGNEQFF. Here the CDR3 DNA reads TGCGCCAGCAGCCTAGGACTAGCGGGAGGGAATGAGCAGTTCTTC.

The chain uses TRBV28 and TRBJ2-3, with a tentative D call TRBD2 (6 bases). With 4 bases removed from V and 2 bases from J, the gap between germline ends came to 19 bases. Germline V gene lookup returns CDR1 MDHEN and CDR2 SYDVKM. This CDR3 contains 17 residues. The CDR3 DNA follows: TGTGCCAGCAGTTCCGTAGGGCGGGATTTAGCCACAGATACGCAGTATTTT. This encodes CASSSVGRDLATDTQYF.

V is TRBV9 and J is TRBJ2-2; 13 nucleotides line up with TRBD2. Germline trimming cut 4 bases from V and 1 base from J; bases unmatched to any gene: 4. The germline gives CDR1 SGDLS, CDR2 YYNGEE. The CDR3 spans 17 residues. The CDR3 protein is CASSKLAGGQNTGELFF. As DNA, the CDR3 is TGTGCCAGCAGCAAACTAGCGGGAGGGCAGAACACCGGGGAGCTGTTTTTT.

V is TRBV4-1 and J is TRBJ2-7, with a tentative D call TRBD2 (6 bases). V shed 1 base and J shed 3 bases, with 10 bases lying between them. The germline V gene encodes CDR1 MGHRA and CDR2 YSYEKL. The CDR3 covers 14 residues. The DNA of the CDR3 is TGCGCCAGCAGCCAAGCTGGGGGAGGCTACGAGCAGTACTTC. This gives the protein CASSQAGGGYEQYF.

The chain recombines TRBV5-1 with TRBJ1-5; maybe TRBD1 (6 bases). Germline lookup yields CDR1 SGHRS and CDR2 YFSETQ. Trimming took off 4 bases at V and 3 bases at J, with 14 bases between the two ends. This CDR3 spans 15 amino acids. The CDR3 DNA sequence: TGCGCCAGCAGCCTTCGCGGGGGCCCCAATCAGCCCCAGCATTTT. Protein: CASSLRGGPNQPQHF.

The chain couples TRBV5-1 to TRBJ2-1; 10 nucleotides align to TRBD2. V trimming: 4 bases; J trimming: 3 bases; junction bases outside the gene matches: 7. Germline V gives CDR1 SGHRS, CDR2 YFSETQ. CDR3 size: 16 residues. DNA of the CDR3: TGCGCCAGCAGCACGCAAGCGGGAGGGGGCTACAATGAGCAGTTCTTC. Translation: CASSTQAGGGYNEQFF.

This chain links TRBV28 with TRBJ2-3, with TRBD2 matching 8 bases. The V gene's germline CDR1 is MDHEN and CDR2 SYDVKM. This CDR3 is 17 amino acids long. V shed 5 bases, J shed 5 bases, and the junction held 15 bases outside the gene matches. The CDR3: CASSRVKRESLGDTQYF. The CDR3 region has the DNA TGTGCCAGCAGTCGGGTCAAGCGGGAGAGCTTGGGAGATACGCAGTATTTT.

The J gene is TRBJ1-3, the V gene TRBV4-2; 9 bases agree with TRBD1. The CDR3 covers 17 residues. J lost 4 bases, V lost 0 bases, and 7 bases had no gene match. Germline V lookup: CDR1 LGHNA, CDR2 YNFKEQ. DNA of the CDR3: TGTGCCAGCAGCCAAGAGGGGACAGGGATACGAGGAAACACCATATATTTT. As protein: CASSQEGTGIRGNTIYF.

CDR3 DNA sequence: TGTGCCAGCAGTGAATATCACGGGGCCAGCACAGATACGCAGTATTTT. This codes for CASSEYHGASTDTQYF. The gene calls are TRBV25-1 and TRBJ2-3; D possibly matches TRBD1 or TRBD2 (5 bases each). There are 16 residues in the CDR3. Trimming shortened V by 0 bases and J by 0 bases, and 10 bases separated the two germline ends. Per germline, CDR1 MGHDK and CDR2 SYGVNS.

The V gene is TRBV18, the J gene TRBJ2-3; the match to TRBD1 covers 8 bases. CDR3 length equals 15 residues. J lost 2 bases, V lost 4 bases, and 5 bases had no gene match. CDR1 is KGHSH and CDR2 is LQKENI in the germline V gene. Written as DNA, the CDR3 is TGTGCCAGCTCACTACAGGGGGTTATCACAGATACGCAGTATTTT. Translated, it gives CASSLQGVITDTQYF.

The chain combines TRBV7-8 with TRBJ2-1, with 9 nucleotides matching TRBD2. This CDR3 region has 13 residues. CDR1 is SGHVS and CDR2 is FQNEAQ in the germline V gene. The trim removed 4 bases at V and 13 bases at J, leaving 8 bases unmatched. The CDR3 is CASSSLAGRIQFF. The CDR3 DNA follows: TGTGCCAGCAGCTCGCTAGCGGGAAGGATTCAGTTCTTC.

The sample holds a few counts of this clone. CDR3 region: CASSFTGGTGELFF. The CDR3 DNA is TGTGCCAGCAGTTTCACAGGGGGCACCGGGGAGCTGTTTTTT. V and J are TRBV28 and TRBJ2-2; TRBD1 aligns across 8 bases. CDR1 MDHEN and CDR2 SYDVKM come from the germline V gene. V shed 3 bases and J 4 bases; nucleotides not matched to a gene: 1. This CDR3 has 14 amino acids.

The rearrangement links TRBV14 to TRBJ2-3; possibly TRBD1 for D (6 bases). The CDR3 spans 15 residues. The V end lost 2 bases, the J end lost 0 bases, and 9 bases lay between the germline ends. Germline CDR1 SGHDN, CDR2 FVKESK. The CDR3 region has the DNA TGTGCCAGCAGCCAACACAGGGTTAGCACAGATACGCAGTATTTT. Its protein is CASSQHRVSTDTQYF.

V and J are TRBV29-1 and TRBJ2-7; weak D call: TRBD1 (6 bases). The CDR3 runs to 12 residues. Trimming took 6 bases from V and 3 from J, leaving 12 bases between them. Germline CDR1 and CDR2: SQVTM and ANQGSEA. Here the CDR3 reads CSVTTGNYEQYF. CDR3 sequence (DNA): TGCAGCGTGACGACAGGAAACTACGAGCAGTACTTC.

The genes are TRBV7-8 and TRBJ1-2; no reliable D call. The CDR3 is made up of 15 amino acids. V lost 4 bases and J 1 base, leaving 13 bases between the germline ends. Germline-derived CDR1 and CDR2 are SGHVS and FQNEAQ. The CDR3 spells CASSSVPGFNYGYTF. CDR3 nucleotides: TGTGCCAGCAGCTCCGTACCGGGCTTTAACTATGGCTACACCTTC. The whole variable domain, filled in from reference TRBV7-8 and TRBJ1-2, reads GAGVSQSPRYKVAKRGQDVALRCDPISGHVSLFWYQQALGQGPEFLTYFQNEAQLDKSGLPSDRFFAERPEGSVSTLKIQRTQQEDSAVYLCASSSVPGFNYGYTFGSGTRLTVV.

The CDR3 loop is CASSLGTPGTDTQYF. The CDR3 DNA reads TGTGCCAGCAGCTTAGGGACGCCGGGGACAGATACGCAGTATTTT. The genes are TRBV7-9 and TRBJ2-3; perhaps TRBD2 as D (5 bases). V lost 1 base to trimming and J lost 3 bases, with 11 bases between them. CDR3 size: 15 residues. The germline CDR1 and CDR2 sequences are SEHNR and FQNEAQ (reference sequence). Full variable domain (remainder filled in from reference TRBV7-9 and TRBJ2-3): DTGVSQNPRHKITKRGQNVTFRCDPISEHNRLYWYRQTLGQGPEFLTYFQNEAQLEKSRLLSDRFSAERPKGSFSTLEIQRTEQGDSAMYLCASSLGTPGTDTQYFGPGTRLTVL.

V usage is TRBV27 and J usage is TRBJ1-2; TRBD1 aligns across 8 bases. This CDR3 is 16 amino acids long. Germline trimming cut 4 bases from V and 6 bases from J; bases unmatched to any gene: 13. CDR1 and CDR2 from the germline V gene are MNHEY and SMNVEV (reference sequence). The CDR3 DNA reads as TGTGCCAGCAGTTCAGCCCACCGGGACAGGACCAATGGCTACACCTTC. Translation gives CASSSAHRDRTNGYTF.

To note about this clone: Other DNA variants within this sample encode the same CDR3. The V call is TRBV7-2, the J call TRBJ2-5, with TRBD1 identical over 7 bases. V gave up 0 bases and J gave up 2 bases; unmatched junction bases: 0. Per the germline V gene, CDR1 is SGHTA and CDR2 is FQGNSA. The CDR3 extends over 14 amino acids. This chain's CDR3 is CASSLARGQETQYF. CDR3 coding DNA: TGTGCCAGCAGCTTAGCCAGGGGGCAAGAGACCCAGTACTTC.

This chain connects TRBV4-1 to TRBJ1-5; D is possibly TRBD1 (6 bases). The CDR3 has 13 residues. Germline CDR1 and CDR2: MGHRA and YSYEKL. The V gene lost 4 bases and the J gene lost 5 bases, with 9 bases spanning the gap. The CDR3 region has the DNA TGCGCCAGCAGCCCGACAGGCTATCAGCCCCAGCATTTT. It specifies CASSPTGYQPQHF.

This chain connects TRBV18 to TRBJ2-7; 9 nucleotides agree with TRBD1. Germline assignment: CDR1 KGHSH and CDR2 LQKENI. The V and J ends lost 3 bases and 7 bases, in that order; junction bases with no gene match: 10. This CDR3 region has 15 residues. DNA for the CDR3: TGTGCCAGCTCACCCACGGGACAGGGTTCGTGGGAGCAGTACTTC. Translated, it gives CASSPTGQGSWEQYF.